This entry concerns a single T cell receptor (beta chain). Its antigen is not identified. Assay used: immunoSEQ multiplex PCR; TCRdb lists only in-frame clones, some missing. Of 35,000 to 45,000 clones listed, 75% to 85% were seen once; the top ten hold around a third. The CDR3 is made up of 15 amino acids. The sample belongs to a study of T cells in localized non-small cell lung cancer. Study-level points and caveats: In the blood, greater T cell density corresponded to longer overall survival. Adjacent lung tissue had a median approximately 57 of the top 100 clones found in the tumor.

The V and J genes are TRBV21-1 and TRBJ2-7; the table calls TRBD1, which could not be checked here. TRBV21-1 is deemed a pseudogene. This clonotype originated in a woman aged 35-70 years with stage II squamous cell lung carcinoma. Material: PBMCs, obtained before any cancer treatment. CDR3: CASSKDPTDTYEQYF. CDR3 in DNA: TGTGCCAGCAGCAAAGACCCGACAGACACGTACGAGCAGTACTTC.